This T cell receptor beta chain was sequenced in a study of cytotoxic CD8 clonotypes in ibrutinib-treated CLL. The CDR3 spans 15 residues. V dropped 0 bases and J dropped 4 bases, with 12 bases sitting between them. Germline assignment: CDR1 SGHNT and CDR2 YYREEE (reference sequence). The intended depth for sequencing was 1 in 200,000 to 1 in 1 million T cells. Profiling relied on immunoSEQ multiplex PCR, and the TCRdb table lists in-frame clones only, not all of them. Of about 120,000 clones in the sample, more than 55% were seen once. The receptor was derived from a human donor with chronic lymphocytic leukemia. The chain joins TRBV5-4 to TRBJ2-3; D is undetermined. The sample consisted of PBMCs, taken after 24 months of ibrutinib treatment. CDR3 region: CASSLVFVVADTQYF. The CDR3 region has the DNA TGTGCCAGCAGCTTGGTGTTTGTTGTTGCAGATACGCAGTATTTT.